The clone carrying this TCR beta chain was counted once. The data were obtained in a study of CD8 T cells in ankylosing spondylitis. TCRdb ran MiXCR on the 5' RACE reads and lists one entry per CDR3 protein. The repertoire holds under 250,000 distinct CDR3 sequences, with 32% as singletons. CDR3 length equals 17 residues. J gave up 2 bases and V 5 bases, and 8 bases lay outside the gene matches. Per the germline V gene, CDR1 is DFQATT and CDR2 is SNEGSKA (reference sequence). Sequencing was done on a sample of blood, either unsorted or a sorted T cell fraction (not recorded which). The source is a male donor with ankylosing spondylitis or in good health (not recorded which). The V and J genes are TRBV20-1 and TRBJ2-5; 16 bases agree with TRBD2. Here the CDR3 reads CSAVGTSGGAGQETQYF. The DNA for the CDR3 is TGCAGTGCTGTGGGGACTAGCGGGGGGGCGGGTCAAGAGACCCAGTACTTC.